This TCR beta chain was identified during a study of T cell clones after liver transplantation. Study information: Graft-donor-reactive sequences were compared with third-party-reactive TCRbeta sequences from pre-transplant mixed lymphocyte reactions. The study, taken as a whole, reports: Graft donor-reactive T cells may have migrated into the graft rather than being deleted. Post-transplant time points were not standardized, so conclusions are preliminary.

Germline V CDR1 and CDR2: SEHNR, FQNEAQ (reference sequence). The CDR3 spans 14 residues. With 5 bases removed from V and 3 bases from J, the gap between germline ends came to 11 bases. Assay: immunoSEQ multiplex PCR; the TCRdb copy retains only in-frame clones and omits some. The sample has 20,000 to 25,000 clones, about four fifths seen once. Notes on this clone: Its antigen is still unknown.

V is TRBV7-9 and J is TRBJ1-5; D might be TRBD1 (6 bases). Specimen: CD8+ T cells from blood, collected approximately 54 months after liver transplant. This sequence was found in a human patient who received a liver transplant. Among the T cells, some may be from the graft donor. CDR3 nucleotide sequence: TGTGCCAGCAGCCCCCAGGGGAACAATCAGCCCCAGCATTTT. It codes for CASSPQGNNQPQHF.